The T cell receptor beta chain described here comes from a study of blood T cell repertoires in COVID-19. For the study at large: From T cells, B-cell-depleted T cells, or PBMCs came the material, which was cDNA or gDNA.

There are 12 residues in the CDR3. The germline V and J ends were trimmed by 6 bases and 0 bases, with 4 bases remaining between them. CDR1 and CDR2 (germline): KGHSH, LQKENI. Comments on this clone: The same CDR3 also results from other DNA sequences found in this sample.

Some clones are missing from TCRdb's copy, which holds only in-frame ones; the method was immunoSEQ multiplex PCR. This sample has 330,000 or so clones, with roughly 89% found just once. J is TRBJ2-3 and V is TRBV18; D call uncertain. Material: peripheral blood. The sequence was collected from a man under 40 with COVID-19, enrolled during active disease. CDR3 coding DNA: TGTGCCAGCTCCCCTAGCACAGATACGCAGTATTTT. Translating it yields CASSPSTDTQYF.